The rows below give T cell receptor beta chains drawn from one sample of a study of cytotoxic CD8 clonotypes in ibrutinib-treated CLL. Assay: immunoSEQ multiplex PCR; the TCRdb copy retains only in-frame clones and omits some. This sample yields about 160,000 clones, of which nearly 90% are seen a single time; 3% to 3.5% belongs to the top ten. The source was PBMCs, collected at disease progression, from a patient treated with ibrutinib. The receptor set was obtained from a human donor with chronic lymphocytic leukemia. CDR3s include the opening cysteine and the closing phenylalanine or tryptophan.

v_call	j_call	cdr3_aa
TRBV30	TRBJ1-1	CAWSVLKMSTEAFF
TRBV5-1	TRBJ2-3	CASSFASFAIRTDTQYF
TRBV7-9	TRBJ2-7	CASSLAGQGQGEQYF
TRBV28	TRBJ2-4	CASSRLGFIQYF
TRBV19	TRBJ2-2	CASSTPPTDRGLYLVVTGELFF
TRBV2	TRBJ2-3	CASSWTIRDTQYF
TRBV18	TRBJ2-7	CASSPIPVGSYEQYF
TRBV7-9	TRBJ2-7	CASSSRQRTTYEQYF
TRBV9	TRBJ2-5	CASSEGLAKETQYF
TRBV12-5	TRBJ1-3	CASGWVGQGPDTIYF
TRBV6-6	TRBJ1-2	CASSPSTGRYGYTF
TRBV19	TRBJ1-2	CASSMPPGWDNGYTF
TRBV7-3	TRBJ2-3	CASSLTSGESDTQYF
TRBV4-2	TRBJ2-7	CASSQVGIEQYF
TRBV29-1	TRBJ1-1	CSVEGVLPGMNTEAFF
TRBV5-1	TRBJ2-2	CASSSAAGNTGELFF
TRBV9	TRBJ2-1	CASSPINAMDTYNEQFF
TRBV9	TRBJ1-2	CASSVGGGLNYGYTF
TRBV19	TRBJ1-5	CASKLGGGQPQHF
TRBV2	TRBJ2-7	CAIKTSSYEQYF
TRBV28	TRBJ1-1	CASSEQGTEAFF
TRBV5-1	TRBJ2-2	CASSSSWAGGSNTGELFF
TRBV19	TRBJ2-6	CASLAGAISGANVLTF
TRBV15	TRBJ2-1	CATSRDIGGNEQFF
TRBV4-1	TRBJ1-3	CASSQGPDRDSGNTIYF
TRBV19	TRBJ2-7	CASRNLGSRQYYEQYF
TRBV5-5	TRBJ2-1	CASALEASAYNEQFF
TRBV5-1	TRBJ2-7	CASSLDLGVGAYEQYF